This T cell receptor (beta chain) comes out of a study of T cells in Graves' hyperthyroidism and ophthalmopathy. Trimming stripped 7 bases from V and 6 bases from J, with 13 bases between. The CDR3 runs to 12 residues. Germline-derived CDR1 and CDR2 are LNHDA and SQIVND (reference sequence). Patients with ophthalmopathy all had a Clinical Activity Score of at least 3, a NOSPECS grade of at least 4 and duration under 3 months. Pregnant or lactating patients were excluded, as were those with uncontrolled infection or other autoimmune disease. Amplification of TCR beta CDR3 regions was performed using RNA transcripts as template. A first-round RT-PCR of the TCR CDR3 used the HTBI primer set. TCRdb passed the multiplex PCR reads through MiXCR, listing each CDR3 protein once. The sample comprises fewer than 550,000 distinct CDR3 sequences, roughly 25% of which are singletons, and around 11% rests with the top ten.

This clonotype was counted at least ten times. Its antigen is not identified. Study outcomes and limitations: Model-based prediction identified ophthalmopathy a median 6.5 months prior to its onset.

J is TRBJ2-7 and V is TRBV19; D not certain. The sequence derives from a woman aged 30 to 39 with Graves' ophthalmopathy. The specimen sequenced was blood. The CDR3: CASILKKGEQYF. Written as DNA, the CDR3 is TGTGCCAGTATTCTGAAGAAGGGCGAGCAGTACTTC.